One and the same sample provided the 24 T cell receptor beta chains below, sequenced in a study of blood T cell repertoires in COVID-19. Sequencing was performed with immunoSEQ multiplex PCR; in TCRdb, only in-frame clones are kept and a portion is missing. This table has 100,000 or so clones, roughly 86% appearing once. The source material was peripheral blood. All receptors derive from an older woman with acute or convalescent COVID-19.

J is TRBJ1-2 and V is TRBV7-8; D not resolved. The V end lost 3 bases, the J end lost 0 bases, and 8 bases lay between the germline ends. Germline lookup yields CDR1 SGHVS and CDR2 FQNEAQ. The CDR3 length is 14 residues. The chain's CDR3 is CASSLRSSNYGYTF. CDR3 sequence (DNA): TGTGCCAGCAGCTTGCGGTCATCTAACTATGGCTACACCTTC. Looking up the rest from reference TRBV7-8 and TRBJ1-2 gives the full variable domain: GAGVSQSPRYKVAKRGQDVALRCDPISGHVSLFWYQQALGQGPEFLTYFQNEAQLDKSGLPSDRFFAERPEGSVSTLKIQRTQQEDSAVYLCASSLRSSNYGYTFGSGTRLTVV.

The chain uses TRBV5-1 and TRBJ2-6; weak D call: TRBD2 (6 bases). Germline CDR1 is SGHRS and CDR2 is YFSETQ. This CDR3 is 14 amino acids long. Deletions cut 4 bases from V and 4 bases from J, with 9 bases between. CDR3 in amino acids: CASSGGSGANVLTF. The CDR3 bases are TGCGCCAGCAGCGGGGGGTCAGGGGCCAACGTCCTGACTTTC.

The chain is built from TRBV28 and TRBJ1-6, with D possibly being TRBD1 (6 bases). Trimming took 6 bases from V and 7 from J, leaving 13 bases between them. The CDR3 loop spans 14 amino acids. Germline loops: CDR1 MDHEN, CDR2 SYDVKM. CDR3: CASSTGTPNSPLHF. The CDR3 DNA sequence: TGTGCCAGCAGCACCGGGACACCGAATTCACCCCTCCACTTT.

This clone turned up a few times. The CDR3 coding sequence is TGCGCCAGCAGCATAGCCTCTGGAAACACCATATATTTT. Amino acid sequence: CASSIASGNTIYF. V usage is TRBV10-1 and J usage is TRBJ1-3; D uncertain. This CDR3 contains 13 residues. The ends were cut back, 6 bases at V and 0 bases at J, with 6 bases in the middle. CDR1 and CDR2 (germline): WNHNN, SYGVQD (reference sequence).

This clone has a single count. The V gene is TRBV28, the J gene TRBJ1-2; 8 bases agree with TRBD1. The CDR3 runs 15 residues. Germline V gene data show CDR1 as MDHEN and CDR2 as SYDVKM. Trimming cost V 6 bases and J 4 bases; bases outside gene matches: 10. The CDR3 nucleotides are TGTGCCAGCAGGACCACGGGACAGGTTTTCTATGGCTACACCTTC. Encoded protein: CASRTTGQVFYGYTF.

The V gene is TRBV27, the J gene TRBJ2-7; 8 positions agree with TRBD2. J lost 5 bases, V lost 5 bases, and 11 bases had no gene match. Germline V lookup: CDR1 MNHEY, CDR2 SMNVEV (reference sequence). This CDR3 contains 15 residues. Here the CDR3 DNA reads TGTGCCAGCAGTCCGCAAGCGGGAGTCCCAAACGAGCAGTACTTC. It codes for CASSPQAGVPNEQYF.

The chain uses TRBV7-2 and TRBJ1-5; TRBD1 might be the D (6 bases). The CDR3 sequence is 15 residues long. Germline V gene sequence: CDR1 SGHTA, CDR2 FQGNSA. The V gene lost 1 base and the J gene lost 4 bases, with 11 bases spanning the gap. The CDR3 sequence is CASSLGSGTNQPQHF. The DNA of the CDR3 is TGTGCCAGCAGCTTAGGCTCCGGGACAAATCAGCCCCAGCATTTT.

The V and J genes are TRBV6-5 and TRBJ2-7; 9 bases align to TRBD2. CDR3 length: 15 amino acids. Germline V lookup: CDR1 MNHEY, CDR2 SVGAGI. V shed 6 bases, J shed 4 bases, and the junction held 10 bases outside the gene matches. The DNA for the CDR3 is TGTGCCAGCAGCCCCCGAGCGGGAGGTTCTTACGAGCAGTACTTC. It is translated as CASSPRAGGSYEQYF.

A word on this clone: The junction departs from germline at one end; a sequencing error may be responsible. V gene TRBV18 combines with J gene TRBJ2-7, with 7 bases fitting TRBD1. This CDR3 contains 14 residues. Germline V gene data show CDR1 as KGHSH and CDR2 as LQKENI. As DNA, the CDR3 is TGTGCCAGCTCGCCACGGGACAGCTGGTACGAGCAGTACTTC. Protein product: CASSPRDSWYEQYF. Variable domain in full (rest from reference TRBV18 and TRBJ2-7): NAGVMQNPRHLVRRRGQEARLRCSPMKGHSHVYWYRQLPEEGLKFMVYLQKENIIDESGMPKERFSAEFPKEGPSILRIQQVVRGDSAAYFCASSPRDSWYEQYFGPGTRLTVT.

A single count supports this clone. J is TRBJ1-2 and V is TRBV6-5, with 7 bases identical to TRBD1. From germline, CDR1 is MNHEY and CDR2 SVGAGI. With 6 bases clipped from V and 4 bases from J, the junction kept 5 bases outside the gene matches. CDR3 size: 13 residues. The CDR3 DNA reads as TGTGCCAGCAGCCGGGACAGTGTCTATGGCTACACCTTC. This encodes CASSRDSVYGYTF.

The CDR3 sequence is CASSLGVGGEGEKLFF. In DNA, the CDR3 is TGTGCCAGCAGCTTAGGGGTAGGGGGCGAGGGTGAAAAACTGTTTTTT. The chain employs TRBV7-6 and TRBJ1-4; 7 positions match TRBD1. The V gene's germline CDR1 is SGHVS and CDR2 FNYEAQ. Germline trimming cut 1 base from V and 7 bases from J; bases unmatched to any gene: 9. The CDR3 totals 16 residues.

The chain joins TRBV5-1 to TRBJ2-1; D possibly corresponds to TRBD2 (6 bases). V was pared by 5 bases and J by 7 bases, with 19 bases between. From germline, CDR1 is SGHRS and CDR2 YFSETQ. The CDR3 extends over 15 amino acids. The CDR3 here is CASSRETGLLNEQFF. The CDR3 DNA sequence: TGCGCCAGCAGTCGGGAAACGGGACTTTTGAATGAGCAGTTCTTC.

This clone has a handful of counts. The chain joins TRBV19 to TRBJ2-5, with 8 bases fitting TRBD2. Germline V gives CDR1 LNHDA, CDR2 SQIVND (reference sequence). V lost 1 base, J lost 3 bases, and 4 bases stayed unmatched. The CDR3 runs 15 residues. For the CDR3, the DNA is TGTGCCAGTAGTATAGGGGGACTAGATGAAGAGACCCAGTACTTC. Its translation: CASSIGGLDEETQYF. The variable domain in full, completed from reference TRBV19 and TRBJ2-5, reads DGGITQSPKYLFRKEGQNVTLSCEQNLNHDAMYWYRQDPGQGLRLIYYSQIVNDFQKGDIAEGYSVSREKKESFPLTVTSAQKNPTAFYLCASSIGGLDEETQYFGPGTRLLVL.

V usage is TRBV7-9 and J usage is TRBJ1-2; D ambiguous. The CDR3 covers 14 residues. V dropped 3 bases and J dropped 6 bases, with 14 bases sitting between them. The germline V gene has CDR1 SEHNR and CDR2 FQNEAQ (reference sequence). The CDR3 DNA sequence: TGTGCCAGCAGCTTTGGTCAGCCCGGGGATGGCTACACCTTC. The encoded protein is CASSFGQPGDGYTF.

The chain combines TRBV5-4 with TRBJ1-4, with a weak D call TRBD1 (6 bases). V was pared by 3 bases and J by 10 bases, with 10 bases between. The CDR3 is 12 residues long. Per the germline V gene, CDR1 is SGHNT and CDR2 is YYREEE (reference sequence). CDR3: CASSSGVGKLFF. In DNA, the CDR3 is TGTGCCAGCAGCTCAGGGGTGGGAAAACTGTTTTTT.

This clone has only a few counts. V and J are TRBV27 and TRBJ1-4; 9 bases are a match to TRBD1. Germline V gene sequence: CDR1 MNHEY, CDR2 SMNVEV (reference sequence). The CDR3 extends over 13 amino acids. Trimming at V came to 3 bases and at J to 12 bases, leaving 5 bases not matched to a gene. CDR3 amino acids: CASSLKTGGQLFF. CDR3 nucleotide sequence: TGTGCCAGCAGTTTGAAGACAGGGGGGCAACTGTTTTTT.

V usage is TRBV19 and J usage is TRBJ2-5, with 8 bases aligning to TRBD2. The CDR3 runs 16 residues. Unmatched junction bases numbered 12, after V lost 5 bases and J lost 4 bases. The germline CDR1 and CDR2 sequences are LNHDA and SQIVND (reference sequence). The CDR3: CASSAPSSGRGETQYF. Written as DNA, the CDR3 is TGTGCCAGTAGTGCCCCCTCAAGCGGGAGAGGAGAGACCCAGTACTTC.

The CDR3 coding sequence is TGTGCCAGCTCCCCGAAGGTGGCGGGGAACACCGGGGAGCTGTTTTTT. This gives the protein CASSPKVAGNTGELFF. The V gene is TRBV18, the J gene TRBJ2-2; D is perhaps TRBD2 (5 bases). Germline CDR1 reads KGHSH; CDR2 reads LQKENI. V lost 6 bases and J 1 base, leaving 15 bases between the germline ends. The CDR3 is 16 amino acids.

V and J are TRBV9 and TRBJ1-1; 9 bases map to TRBD1. V lost 1 base, J lost 8 bases, and 3 bases stayed unmatched. The CDR3 is 13 amino acids. The germline V gene has CDR1 SGDLS and CDR2 YYNGEE. The CDR3 is CASSVTGGGEAFF. CDR3 nucleotides: TGTGCCAGCAGCGTAACAGGGGGCGGGGAAGCTTTCTTT.

The gene calls are TRBV5-1 and TRBJ2-2, with 10 positions matching TRBD2. The V segment lost 5 bases and the J segment 5 bases; nucleotides outside the gene matches: 12. The length of the CDR3 is 17 residues. Germline V gene data show CDR1 as SGHRS and CDR2 as YFSETQ. In nucleotides, the CDR3 is TGCGCCAGCAGTTTAGCCGGGACTAGCGTGGGGACCGGGGAGCTGTTTTTT. Its protein is CASSLAGTSVGTGELFF.

The sample holds one count of this clone. The CDR3 nucleotides read TGCAGCGTTGCAACAGGGCTCAGGGAAAAACTGTTTTTT. Amino acid sequence: CSVATGLREKLFF. This chain connects TRBV29-1 to TRBJ1-4, with a tentative D call TRBD1 (6 bases). CDR3 length: 13 residues. The germline V and J ends were trimmed by 4 bases and 8 bases, with 14 bases remaining between them. Germline values: CDR1 SQVTM, CDR2 ANQGSEA.

The chain links TRBV3-1 (or the pseudogene TRBV3-2) to TRBJ2-3; 7 bases agree with TRBD2. Germline V gene lookup returns CDR1 LGHDT and CDR2 YNNKEL (reference sequence). The J segment lost 2 bases and the V segment lost 3 bases, leaving 2 bases of the junction unmatched. CDR3 length: 14 residues. The CDR3 nucleotides are TGTGCCAGCAGCCAGGGACTAACCACAGATACGCAGTATTTT. Protein product: CASSQGLTTDTQYF.

V usage is TRBV24-1 and J usage is TRBJ2-4; D unresolved. The CDR3 is 14 amino acids. Per the germline V gene, CDR1 is KGHDR and CDR2 is SFDVKD. The germline V and J ends were trimmed by 8 bases and 0 bases, with 10 bases remaining between them. CDR3 residues: CATIPLLAKNIQYF. The CDR3 coding sequence is TGTGCCACCATCCCCTTATTAGCCAAAAACATTCAGTACTTC.

The chain links TRBV24-1 to TRBJ2-1; the match to TRBD1 covers 7 bases. CDR3 length: 15 residues. The germline gives CDR1 KGHDR, CDR2 SFDVKD. With 4 bases clipped from V and 6 bases from J, the junction kept 8 bases outside the gene matches. This chain's CDR3 is CATSDPRQGPNEQFF. The DNA for the CDR3 is TGTGCCACCAGTGACCCTAGACAGGGACCCAATGAGCAGTTCTTC.